This T cell receptor beta chain was identified in a study of blood T cell repertoires in COVID-19. For the study at large: The study drew acute and convalescent COVID-19 samples from the United States, Italy and Spain. From T cells, B-cell-depleted T cells, or PBMCs came the material, which was cDNA or gDNA.

Unmatched junction bases numbered 8, after V lost 4 bases and J lost 0 bases. The CDR3 has 17 amino acids. Germline CDR1 is SGHVS and CDR2 is FQNEAQ. Assay: immunoSEQ multiplex PCR; the TCRdb copy retains only in-frame clones and omits some. This sample has over 150,000 clones, with roughly 78% found just once. The sequenced sample was PBMCs or T cells enriched from blood (not recorded which). The TCR sequence derives from a woman between 65 and 79 years old in a cohort exposed to, infected with or recovered from COVID-19 (not recorded which). The rearrangement uses TRBV7-8 and TRBJ2-1; 8 nucleotides agree with TRBD1. This CDR3 is CASSSQGAASSYNEQFF. CDR3 in DNA: TGTGCCAGCAGCTCCCAGGGGGCTGCGAGCTCCTACAATGAGCAGTTCTTC.